This T cell receptor beta chain was sequenced during a study of T cells in Graves' hyperthyroidism and ophthalmopathy. This CDR3 comprises 16 residues. The J segment lost 5 bases and the V segment lost 5 bases, leaving 12 bases of the junction unmatched. CDR1 is MNHNS and CDR2 is SASEGT in the germline V gene. Under 3 months was the duration of disease in ophthalmopathy patients, who also had a Clinical Activity Score of at least 3 and a NOSPECS grade of at least 4. Diagnoses were established using clinical symptoms, serum thyroxine and TRAb, thyroid ultrasound and orbital computed tomography. This clonotype was detected many times. TCR beta CDR3 regions were amplified from RNA transcripts. Using the HTBI primer set, a first-round RT-PCR was run on the TCR CDR3. TCRdb fed the multiplex PCR reads into MiXCR, producing one record per CDR3 protein. The repertoire has some 570,000 distinct CDR3 sequences, approximately 15% of them found once; the top ten carry less than 9%.

This sequence was found in a woman younger than 35 with Graves' ophthalmopathy. The chain carries TRBV6-1 and TRBJ1-2, with 9 bases lining up with TRBD1. Sequenced input: blood. The chain's CDR3 is CASSFQTGGGPYGYTF. In nucleotides, the CDR3 is TGTGCCAGCAGTTTCCAGACAGGGGGAGGACCTTATGGCTACACCTTC.